The entry below describes one T cell receptor beta chain. The sample originates from a study of OX40 agonist ivuxolimab in advanced cancers. The overall study: Patients with prior anti-PD-1, anti-PD-L1 or anti-CTLA-4 therapy were eligible; less than 50% had some.

Repertoires were generated with immunoSEQ multiplex PCR, while TCRdb's copy carries only in-frame clones and drops some. The repertoire holds fewer than 85,000 clones, with 80% as singletons. The germline V gene encodes CDR1 SQVTM and CDR2 ANQGSEA. V lost 4 bases to trimming and J lost 2 bases, with 8 bases between them. The CDR3 contains 12 residues. The source is an adult with an advanced solid tumor such as melanoma, head and neck, liver or kidney cancer. Sequences were derived from CD4+ or CD8+ T cells sorted from blood, sampled in a trial of the OX40 agonist ivuxolimab. The chain couples TRBV29-1 to TRBJ1-1, with D hard to call. The CDR3 nucleotides read TGCAGCGTTGTTGGTCCAAACACTGAAGCTTTCTTT. It encodes CSVVGPNTEAFF.